The 26 T cell receptor beta chains given below trace back to one sample, sequenced in a study of cytomegalovirus exposure and HLA in healthy donors. Vbeta (60) and Jbeta (13) primers were used in the PCR. The repertoire was sequenced with immunoSEQ multiplex PCR; TCRdb's copy has only in-frame clones and lacks some. This sample yields approximately 75,000 clones, of which 70% to 85% are seen a single time; approximately 17% belongs to the top ten. Sequenced sample: PBMCs. These receptors came from a man in his 70s in good health and CMV-seropositive.

V gene TRBV19 combines with J gene TRBJ2-3; 11 bases align to TRBD2. J lost 2 bases, V lost 10 bases, and 11 bases had no gene match. From germline, CDR1 is LNHDA and CDR2 SQIVND (reference sequence). The CDR3 loop spans 16 amino acids. The CDR3 DNA reads as TGTGCCACCGGACTAGCGGGTTTTACAATCACAGATACGCAGTATTTT. It encodes CATGLAGFTITDTQYF.

The CDR3 sequence: CAISESASNQPQHF. The CDR3 coding sequence is TGTGCCATCAGTGAGTCGGCTAGCAATCAGCCCCAGCATTTT. The chain is built from TRBV10-3 and TRBJ1-5; D remains unclear. The germline gives CDR1 ENHRY, CDR2 SYGVKD. The V and J ends lost 0 bases and 0 bases respectively, with 3 bases between them. The CDR3 consists of 14 residues.

The chain uses TRBV9 and TRBJ2-1, with 10 nucleotides matching TRBD2. After removal of 0 bases from V and 3 bases from J, the junction contained 0 bases not matched to a gene. CDR3 length: 15 residues. CDR1 and CDR2 (germline): SGDLS, YYNGEE. The CDR3 loop is CASSVASGGYNEQFF. CDR3 nucleotides: TGTGCCAGCAGCGTAGCTAGCGGGGGCTACAATGAGCAGTTCTTC.

In this sample, this clone turned up a few times. This chain links TRBV6-1 with TRBJ2-2; 7 nucleotides line up with TRBD2. V was clipped by 2 bases and J by 0 bases; unmatched bases: 3. CDR3 length equals 16 residues. Germline assignment: CDR1 MNHNS and CDR2 SASEGT. CDR3 DNA: TGTGCCAGCAGTGAAAGGAGCGGGGCGAACACCGGGGAGCTGTTTTTT. Its translation is CASSERSGANTGELFF.

This chain joins TRBV2 and TRBJ2-6; D not certain. CDR1 is SNHLY, CDR2 FYNNEI, per germline. With 3 bases removed from V and 0 bases from J, the gap between germline ends came to 12 bases. This CDR3 region has 17 residues. The CDR3 loop reads CASSDSERSSGANVLTF. The DNA for the CDR3 is TGTGCCAGCAGTGATTCCGAACGTAGCTCTGGGGCCAACGTCCTGACTTTC. Using reference TRBV2 and TRBJ2-6 for the parts outside the CDR3, the full variable domain is EPEVTQTPSHQVTQMGQEVILRCVPISNHLYFYWYRQILGQKVEFLVSFYNNEISEKSEIFDDQFSVERPDGSNFTLKIRSTKLEDSAMYFCASSDSERSSGANVLTFGAGSRLTVL.

This clone has a single count. This rearrangement joins TRBV19 to TRBJ2-5; D unresolved. The germline V gene has CDR1 LNHDA and CDR2 SQIVND (reference sequence). Trimming took 5 bases from V and 4 from J, leaving 11 bases between them. The CDR3 length is 13 residues. The chain's CDR3 is CASSVLAGETQYF. The DNA for the CDR3 is TGTGCCAGTAGTGTCTTAGCCGGAGAGACCCAGTACTTC.

V usage is TRBV6-1 and J usage is TRBJ2-7, with 10 bases lining up with TRBD2. V lost 5 bases to trimming and J lost 4 bases; unmatched junction nucleotides: 8. Germline V lookup: CDR1 MNHNS, CDR2 SASEGT. The CDR3 totals 15 residues. The DNA of the CDR3 is TGTGCCAGCAGTTCTCTAGCGGGAGCTAGATACGAGCAGTACTTC. Translating gives CASSSLAGARYEQYF.

CDR3 coding DNA: TGTGCCAGCAGCCAAGTAGGGGGGGCTGGGGAGACCCAGTACTTC. This translates into CASSQVGGAGETQYF. The V call is TRBV7-2, the J call TRBJ2-5, with D possibly TRBD2 on 7 matching bases. V was clipped by 5 bases and J by 5 bases, with 18 bases between them. There are 15 residues in the CDR3. Germline CDR1 reads SGHTA; CDR2 reads FQGNSA.

The V and J genes are TRBV2 and TRBJ1-5, with D tentatively TRBD1 (5 bases). Germline V CDR1 and CDR2: SNHLY, FYNNEI. The CDR3 runs 13 residues. V dropped 5 bases and J dropped 7 bases, with 12 bases sitting between them. CDR3 coding DNA: TGTGCCAGCAGTAAGGCCAGGGAACAGCCCCAGCATTTT. Encoded protein: CASSKAREQPQHF.

The rearrangement joins TRBV2 to TRBJ1-6, with TRBD1 matching 7 bases. Germline V lookup: CDR1 SNHLY, CDR2 FYNNEI. The J segment lost 6 bases and the V segment lost 4 bases, leaving 0 bases of the junction unmatched. The CDR3 totals 13 residues. The CDR3 is CASSGDSNSPLHF. The DNA of the CDR3 is TGTGCCAGCAGTGGGGACAGTAATTCACCCCTCCACTTT. Based on the CDR3 plus reference TRBV2 and TRBJ1-6, the full variable domain is EPEVTQTPSHQVTQMGQEVILRCVPISNHLYFYWYRQILGQKVEFLVSFYNNEISEKSEIFDDQFSVERPDGSNFTLKIRSTKLEDSAMYFCASSGDSNSPLHFGNGTRLTVT.

The V call is TRBV7-2, the J call TRBJ2-1, with TRBD2 matching over 13 bases. V trimming: 2 bases; J trimming: 9 bases; junction bases outside the gene matches: 7. The CDR3 covers 16 residues. The germline V gene encodes CDR1 SGHTA and CDR2 FQGNSA. For the CDR3, the DNA is TGTGCCAGCAGCTTACAACTAGCGGGGGGGGTCGGTGAGCAGTTCTTC. As protein: CASSLQLAGGVGEQFF.

The rearrangement uses TRBV11-3 and TRBJ2-2; perhaps TRBD1 as D (5 bases). Germline V gene lookup returns CDR1 SGHNT and CDR2 YENEEA. V dropped 5 bases and J dropped 6 bases, with 13 bases sitting between them. This CDR3 comprises 14 residues. CDR3 sequence (DNA): TGTGCCAGCAGCCGATCAGGGTCGGCCGGGGAGCTGTTTTTT. This gives the protein CASSRSGSAGELFF. Full variable domain (outside the CDR3, taken from reference TRBV11-3 and TRBJ2-2): EAGVVQSPRYKIIEKKQPVAFWCNPISGHNTLYWYLQNLGQGPELLIRYENEEAVDDSQLPKDRFSAERLKGVDSTLKIQPAELGDSAVYLCASSRSGSAGELFFGEGSRLTVL.

This clone was detected only a few times. The J gene is TRBJ2-7, the V gene TRBV2, with D perhaps TRBD1 (5 bases). This CDR3 spans 12 amino acids. V dropped 2 bases and J dropped 6 bases, with 8 bases sitting between them. Germline loops: CDR1 SNHLY, CDR2 FYNNEI. DNA of the CDR3: TGTGCCAGCAGTGAACAGGGAAGCGAGCAGTACTTC. This encodes CASSEQGSEQYF.

In its sample, this clone was seen a few times. CDR3 sequence (DNA): TGTGCCAGCAGCCCCTCAGACTTCTCTGGAAACACCATATATTTT. Amino acid sequence: CASSPSDFSGNTIYF. The rearrangement joins TRBV7-2 to TRBJ1-3; D is unresolved. Per the germline V gene, CDR1 is SGHTA and CDR2 is FQGNSA. V dropped 5 bases and J dropped 0 bases, with 11 bases sitting between them. This CDR3 contains 15 residues.

The chain has TRBV2 and TRBJ1-2, with D unresolved. This CDR3 has 12 amino acids. V lost 2 bases, J lost 8 bases, and 9 bases lay in between. The V gene's germline CDR1 is SNHLY and CDR2 FYNNEI. CDR3 bases: TGTGCCAGCAGTGAATCTGGGGAGGGCTACACCTTC. Protein sequence: CASSESGEGYTF.

The chain has TRBV29-1 and TRBJ1-1; D not resolved. V shed 7 bases and J shed 6 bases, with 12 bases lying between them. The CDR3 has 11 amino acids. Germline V gene data show CDR1 as SQVTM and CDR2 as ANQGSEA. CDR3 loop: CSGGRGSEAFF. CDR3 nucleotide sequence: TGCAGCGGGGGTCGGGGTTCTGAAGCTTTCTTT.

Here the CDR3 reads CASRLAGGGSTDTQYF. The DNA of the CDR3 is TGTGCAAGTCGCTTAGCCGGGGGGGGGAGCACAGATACGCAGTATTTT. This chain joins TRBV12-2 and TRBJ2-3; the table's D call, TRBD2, was not checked against the DNA. TRBV12-2 is listed as a pseudogene. This CDR3 has 16 amino acids.

The rearrangement uses TRBV10-3 and TRBJ2-7; a possible D gene is TRBD2 (5 bases). Germline V lookup: CDR1 ENHRY, CDR2 SYGVKD. The CDR3 length is 13 residues. Trimming left V 6 bases short and J 2 bases short, with 11 bases between. This chain's CDR3 is CAIRAGLAYEQYF. DNA of the CDR3: TGTGCCATCAGGGCAGGACTTGCCTACGAGCAGTACTTC.

J is TRBJ2-5 and V is TRBV13; D possibly corresponds to TRBD1 (5 bases). Per the germline V gene, CDR1 is PRHDT and CDR2 is FYEKMQ (reference sequence). The CDR3 covers 16 residues. The V gene lost 0 bases and the J gene lost 7 bases, with 18 bases spanning the gap. The CDR3 spells CASSLGGRSRGSTQYF. CDR3 DNA sequence: TGTGCCAGCAGCTTAGGGGGTCGGTCAAGGGGTTCGACCCAGTACTTC.

V usage is TRBV6-5 and J usage is TRBJ1-2; 7 bases agree with TRBD1. The germline V gene encodes CDR1 MNHEY and CDR2 SVGAGI. The ends lost 5 bases at V and 7 bases at J; junction bases unmatched: 10. The CDR3 contains 14 residues. CDR3 DNA: TGTGCCAGCAGTACCGACAGGGCTCTGACTGGCTACACCTTC. The encoded protein is CASSTDRALTGYTF.

This chain links TRBV7-9 with TRBJ1-5, with unresolved D. The CDR3 totals 14 residues. Trimming removed 3 bases at V and 0 bases at J, with 6 bases between. Germline CDR1 reads SEHNR; CDR2 reads FQNEAQ (reference sequence). This CDR3 reads CASSFTDSNQPQHF. In DNA, the CDR3 is TGTGCCAGCAGCTTCACAGATAGCAATCAGCCCCAGCATTTT.

This clone was seen only a few times. The chain uses TRBV30 and TRBJ2-3; 11 bases align to TRBD2. Per germline, CDR1 GTSNPN and CDR2 SVGIG (reference sequence). Germline trimming cut 0 bases from V and 10 bases from J; bases unmatched to any gene: 6. The CDR3 has 14 residues. CDR3 DNA sequence: TGTGCCTGGAGTGTACTAGCGGGGGAACGTGCGCAGTATTTT. This encodes CAWSVLAGERAQYF.

The gene calls are TRBV7-2 and TRBJ1-1; no firm D call. CDR3 length equals 15 residues. The V end lost 1 base, the J end lost 0 bases, and 9 bases lay between the germline ends. Germline V lookup: CDR1 SGHTA, CDR2 FQGNSA. In nucleotides, the CDR3 is TGTGCCAGCAGCTTAGAAGGAGCCATGAACACTGAAGCTTTCTTT. Translation: CASSLEGAMNTEAFF.

V gene TRBV5-5 combines with J gene TRBJ1-1; no firm D call. CDR3 length: 13 residues. Trimming took off 1 base at V and 2 bases at J, with 6 bases between the two ends. Germline V gives CDR1 SGHKS, CDR2 YYEKEE (reference sequence). This chain's CDR3 is CASSLRLNTEAFF. The DNA of the CDR3 is TGTGCCAGCAGCTTGCGGTTAAACACTGAAGCTTTCTTT.

The V gene is TRBV6-1, the J gene TRBJ2-5, with a possible D match to TRBD1 (5 bases). CDR1 and CDR2 from the germline V gene are MNHNS and SASEGT. The length of the CDR3 is 14 residues. The ends were cut back, 10 bases at V and 0 bases at J, with 15 bases in the middle. CDR3 coding DNA: TGTGCCACTAAGGGGTTGGCGAACCAAGAGACCCAGTACTTC. It codes for CATKGLANQETQYF.

This rearrangement joins TRBV6-1 to TRBJ1-5; possibly TRBD1 for D (6 bases). The length of the CDR3 is 15 residues. V shed 2 bases and J shed 4 bases, with 12 bases lying between them. Germline V gene lookup returns CDR1 MNHNS and CDR2 SASEGT. The CDR3 here is CASSERGSGNQPQHF. DNA of the CDR3: TGTGCCAGCAGTGAAAGGGGGTCGGGAAATCAGCCCCAGCATTTT.